The clone carrying this T cell receptor (beta chain) has at least ten counts. CDR3 length equals 12 residues. The germline V gene encodes CDR1 GTSNPN and CDR2 SVGIG (reference sequence). V was cut by 2 bases and J by 10 bases, with 12 bases left in between. TCRdb passed the reads through MiXCR, listing each CDR3 protein once. The sample lists under 30,000 distinct CDR3 sequences; over 15% were seen once. The data are from a study of patients with pleural tuberculosis. The sample was peripheral blood. The chain employs TRBV30 and TRBJ2-1; D unresolved. The source of this sequence is a human donor with pleural tuberculosis. CDR3 DNA sequence: TGTGCCTGGAGTACCCGACATCCCGAGCAGTTCTTC. Encoded protein: CAWSTRHPEQFF.